Detailed here is one T cell receptor (beta chain). Its antigen is currently unknown. The data belong to a study of CXCR3-negative and CXCR3-positive naive CD8 T cells. This CDR3 has 14 residues. From germline, CDR1 is MDHEN and CDR2 SYDVKM. Broader study findings: TRBV-TRBJ usage was alike in naive CXCR3-negative and CXCR3-positive cells but differed in memory cells. TCR strength was inferred from TRB CDR3 properties, while surface CD5 was comparable between naive subsets. In CXCR3-positive naive cells, the TRB CDR3s were more hydrophobic than in CXCR3-negative naive cells.

The TRB cDNA libraries were prepared by 5' RACE with UMI labels. TCRdb re-called the 5' RACE reads and gives one entry per CDR3 protein, without DNA. This table holds about 81,000 distinct CDR3 sequences. The chain couples TRBV28 to TRBJ1-2; the TCRdb D gene call, TRBD1, has no DNA to confirm it. The sequencing input was naive CXCR3- CD8+ T cells from blood. Noted subset: CD45RO-CCR7+CD27+CD95- naive CD8+ T cells lacking CXCR3 (TNR3-). This receptor was taken from a human donor in good health. Some clones in this sample may be carry-over from other donors' samples. CDR3 residues: CASSSKWTGDGYTF.